This T cell receptor (beta chain) was identified during a study of cytomegalovirus exposure and HLA in healthy donors. Trimming removed 3 bases from V and 7 bases from J; junction bases left unmatched: 6. The germline gives CDR1 PRHDT, CDR2 FYEKMQ (reference sequence). The CDR3 is 16 residues long. General study findings and limits: In a later analysis, parvovirus B19, influenza, CMV and Epstein-Barr virus appeared linked to several top co-occurrence clusters. Later analysis found that TCR beta chains associated with HLA were more clonally expanded than other, equally common chains.

With respect to this clone: No antigen is known for it.

13 Jbeta primers and 60 Vbeta primers were used for the PCR. Some clones are missing from TCRdb's copy, which holds only in-frame ones; the method was immunoSEQ multiplex PCR. The top ten hold approximately 23% of the sample, which has tens of thousands of clones, about 9.4% seen once. The clonotype was recovered from a man between 60 and 70 years old in good health and CMV-seropositive. The chain is built from TRBV13 and TRBJ2-1, with 13 bases matching TRBD2. Sequencing was carried out using PBMCs. The CDR3 DNA reads as TGTGCCAGCAGCTTGGGGACTAGCGGGAATGTAAATGAGCAGTTCTTC. This encodes CASSLGTSGNVNEQFF.